Presented here are 10 T cell receptor beta chains from one specimen sequenced in a study of blood T cell repertoires in COVID-19. The data were produced by immunoSEQ multiplex PCR, yet TCRdb's version contains in-frame clones alone and is incomplete. This sample carries fewer than 700,000 clones, approximately 91% of them seen once, and the ten largest clones take under 8.5%. Sequenced input: peripheral blood. All receptors derive from a woman aged 45-60 years with COVID-19, enrolled during active disease.

The chain combines TRBV12-3 or TRBV12-4 with TRBJ2-7, with D hard to call. V shed 5 bases and J shed 0 bases, with 8 bases lying between them. The CDR3 loop spans 13 amino acids. This chain's CDR3 is CASSQSNSYEQYF. The CDR3 nucleotides are TGTGCCAGCAGTCAGTCGAACTCCTACGAGCAGTACTTC.

The chain recombines TRBV18 with TRBJ2-5; D is undetermined. This CDR3 has 12 residues. V was shortened by 8 bases and J by 3 bases, with 10 bases between the two germline ends. The V gene's germline CDR1 is KGHSH and CDR2 LQKENI. The CDR3 sequence: CASRELEETQYF. CDR3 coding DNA: TGTGCCAGCCGAGAATTGGAAGAGACCCAGTACTTC. The full variable domain, in which reference TRBV18 and TRBJ2-5 provide the parts outside the CDR3, is NAGVMQNPRHLVRRRGQEARLRCSPMKGHSHVYWYRQLPEEGLKFMVYLQKENIIDESGMPKERFSAEFPKEGPSILRIQQVVRGDSAAYFCASRELEETQYFGPGTRLLVL.

The chain carries TRBV6-5 and TRBJ1-3; D call uncertain. V lost 5 bases and J lost 4, with 12 bases in between. Germline CDR1 is MNHEY and CDR2 is SVGAGI. This CDR3 has 14 residues. The CDR3 DNA sequence: TGTGCCAGCAGTCCCCAGGCGGGGGGAAACACCATATATTTT. Amino acid sequence: CASSPQAGGNTIYF.

A single count supports this clone. The V gene is TRBV20-1, the J gene TRBJ1-6, with D unresolved. The CDR3 runs to 11 residues. Between the trimmed V and J ends, which lost 5 bases and 7 bases, there was a span of 6 bases. Germline CDR1 is DFQATT and CDR2 is SNEGSKA (reference sequence). CDR3 protein: CSAYRNSPLHF. In DNA, the CDR3 is TGCAGTGCTTACAGAAATTCACCCCTCCACTTT.

V usage is TRBV5-6 and J usage is TRBJ1-2; no firm D call. V lost 5 bases to trimming and J lost 2 bases, with 7 bases between them. CDR3 length: 12 amino acids. The germline gives CDR1 SGHDT, CDR2 YYEEEE. CDR3 protein: CASSDGNYGYTF. Written as DNA, the CDR3 is TGTGCCAGCAGTGACGGGAACTATGGCTACACCTTC.

V usage is TRBV19 and J usage is TRBJ1-5; 7 bases match TRBD1. Trimming removed 0 bases from V and 3 bases from J; junction bases left unmatched: 5. Germline values: CDR1 LNHDA, CDR2 SQIVND (reference sequence). The CDR3 spans 16 residues. CDR3: CASSIEAGGPNQPQHF. CDR3 bases: TGTGCCAGTAGTATAGAAGCAGGGGGACCCAATCAGCCCCAGCATTTT.

For this clone: Other DNA sequences in the sample encode the same CDR3. CDR3 amino acids: CASSLQGDQPQHF. CDR3 in DNA: TGCGCCAGCAGCCTTCAAGGGGATCAGCCCCAGCATTTT. The chain uses TRBV5-1 and TRBJ1-5; maybe TRBD1 (5 bases). The CDR3 length is 13 residues. Trimming shortened V by 4 bases and J by 5 bases, and 10 bases separated the two germline ends. Germline CDR1 and CDR2: SGHRS and YFSETQ.

The V gene is TRBV12-5, the J gene TRBJ2-2; 11 bases map to TRBD1. This CDR3 spans 16 amino acids. Losses at the gene ends were 6 bases for V and 0 bases for J; bases not matched to a gene: 3. In germline, CDR1 is LGHNT, CDR2 FRNRAP. The DNA of the CDR3 is TGTGCTAGTGGCCCGGACAGGGGGCCGAACACCGGGGAGCTGTTTTTT. Its translation: CASGPDRGPNTGELFF.

This sequence joins TRBV9 and TRBJ2-7; 16 nucleotides match TRBD2. V lost 4 bases to trimming and J lost 5 bases; unmatched junction nucleotides: 9. CDR1 is SGDLS, CDR2 YYNGEE, per germline. This CDR3 spans 17 amino acids. The CDR3 coding sequence is TGTGCCAGCAGCTCGGGACTAGCGGGGGGGCTGGGCGACGAGCAGTACTTC. Translating gives CASSSGLAGGLGDEQYF.

The chain links TRBV11-1 to TRBJ1-1; no reliable D call. CDR1 SGHAT and CDR2 FQDESV come from the germline V gene (reference sequence). The CDR3 consists of 14 residues. The V and J ends lost 5 bases and 1 base respectively, with 11 bases between them. The CDR3, as DNA: TGTGCCAGCAGCCACCCGGCGGCGAACACTGAAGCTTTCTTT. Its protein product is CASSHPAANTEAFF.